Presented here are 12 T cell receptor beta chains from one specimen sequenced in a study of T cells expressing NK-cell markers. TCRdb reprocessed the 5' RACE reads; each CDR3 protein has one entry and no DNA is given. This listing includes roughly 180,000 distinct CDR3 sequences. Sequencing was carried out using blood T cells: a sorted CD56 or NKG2C T cell subset, CD4+ or CD8+ T cells, or bulk PBMC T cells (not recorded which). The receptors stem from a woman between 18 and 70 years old in good health.

CDR3 residues: CASSLNPGRSTPGTEAFF. V is TRBV7-3 and J is TRBJ1-1; lacking DNA, the TRBD1 call made by TCRdb goes unchecked. The germline V gene encodes CDR1 SGHTA and CDR2 FQGTGA. The CDR3 spans 18 residues.

CDR3 residues: CASSLVAGGHYEQYF. The rearrangement joins TRBV7-2 to TRBJ2-7; without DNA, the TCRdb call of TRBD2 cannot be checked. Germline CDR1 and CDR2: SGHTA and FQGNSA. CDR3 length: 15 amino acids. The entire variable domain, with the rest obtained from reference TRBV7-2 and TRBJ2-7, is as follows: GAGVSQSPSNKVTEKGKDVELRCDPISGHTALYWYRQSLGQGLEFLIYFQGNSAPDKSGLPSDRFSAERTGGSVSTLTIQRTQQEDSAVYLCASSLVAGGHYEQYFGPGTRLTVT.

This chain links TRBV4-2 with TRBJ2-1; the D call from TCRdb, TRBD2, cannot be confirmed without DNA. There are 17 residues in the CDR3. The germline CDR1 and CDR2 sequences are LGHNA and YNFKEQ. CDR3 amino acids: CASSQPYLAGGTNEQFF.

Here the CDR3 reads CASSSDSYSPLHF. The rearrangement links TRBV12-3 or TRBV12-4 to TRBJ1-6; there is no DNA to check the TCRdb D call of TRBD1. The CDR3 has 13 amino acids.

V gene TRBV5-1 combines with J gene TRBJ2-2; TCRdb's D gene call, TRBD1, goes unchecked for lack of DNA. CDR1 is SGHRS, CDR2 YFSETQ, per germline. This CDR3 is built from 14 residues. The CDR3 here is CASKDNANTGELFF.

V usage is TRBV18 and J usage is TRBJ1-1; TCRdb's assignment of TRBD1 cannot be checked, as there is no DNA. Germline CDR1 KGHSH, CDR2 LQKENI. The CDR3 is made up of 13 amino acids. The CDR3: CASSPERQEQAFF. The whole variable domain, remainder taken from reference TRBV18 and TRBJ1-1, is NAGVMQNPRHLVRRRGQEARLRCSPMKGHSHVYWYRQLPEEGLKFMVYLQKENIIDESGMPKERFSAEFPKEGPSILRIQQVVRGDSAAYFCASSPERQEQAFFGQGTRLTVV.

The V call is TRBV9, the J call TRBJ2-7; TCRdb indicates TRBD1, and absent DNA this call remains unverified. This CDR3 contains 13 residues. Germline CDR1 and CDR2: SGDLS and YYNGEE. The CDR3 loop is CASSWTGLSEQYF.

The genes are TRBV29-1 and TRBJ2-1. The CDR3 loop spans 13 amino acids. Germline V lookup: CDR1 SQVTM, CDR2 ANQGSEA. The CDR3 sequence: CSSKSSSYNEQFF.

The J gene is TRBJ2-1, the V gene TRBV4-1; the D call from TCRdb, TRBD2, cannot be confirmed without DNA. The CDR3 consists of 17 residues. Germline CDR1 is MGHRA and CDR2 is YSYEKL. This CDR3 is CASSHVGSGGYYNEQFF.

The chain combines TRBV20-1 with TRBJ2-5. CDR3 length: 13 amino acids. The germline V gene encodes CDR1 DFQATT and CDR2 SNEGSKA (reference sequence). This CDR3 is CSARVPTGQTQYF.

The rearrangement uses TRBV5-5 and TRBJ2-3. Germline loops: CDR1 SGHKS, CDR2 YYEKEE (reference sequence). The CDR3 loop spans 16 amino acids. The CDR3 loop is CASSLDGWPSTDTQYF.

V is TRBV5-1 and J is TRBJ2-2; with no DNA, the TCRdb D assignment of TRBD2 cannot be verified. This CDR3 is built from 17 residues. Germline V gene lookup returns CDR1 SGHRS and CDR2 YFSETQ. CDR3: CASSSGLAGLNTGELFF.